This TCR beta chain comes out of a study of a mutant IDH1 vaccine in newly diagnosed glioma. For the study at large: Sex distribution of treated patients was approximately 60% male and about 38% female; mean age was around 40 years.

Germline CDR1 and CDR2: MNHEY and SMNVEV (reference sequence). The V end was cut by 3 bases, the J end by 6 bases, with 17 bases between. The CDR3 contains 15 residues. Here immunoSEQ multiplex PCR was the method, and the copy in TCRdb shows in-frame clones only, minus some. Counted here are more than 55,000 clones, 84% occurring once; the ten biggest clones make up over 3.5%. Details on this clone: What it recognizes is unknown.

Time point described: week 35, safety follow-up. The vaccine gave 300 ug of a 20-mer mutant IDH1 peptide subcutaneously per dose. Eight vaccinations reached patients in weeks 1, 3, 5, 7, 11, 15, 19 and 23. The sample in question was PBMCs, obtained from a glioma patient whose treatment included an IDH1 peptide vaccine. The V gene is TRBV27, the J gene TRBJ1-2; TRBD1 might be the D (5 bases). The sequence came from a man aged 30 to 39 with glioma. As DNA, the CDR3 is TGTGCCAGCAGTTTTCTCCGAGGGACGAAACATGGCTACACCTTC. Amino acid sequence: CASSFLRGTKHGYTF.